The 12 T cell receptor beta chains in this list originate from one sample, sequenced in a study of a mutant IDH1 vaccine in newly diagnosed glioma. Time point here: week 23, last vaccination. Vaccinated patients received 300 ug of mutant IDH1 20-mer peptide per dose, with topical imiquimod. No cognate antigen is known for these TCRs. Produced via immunoSEQ multiplex PCR; TCRdb's table is partial and in-frame only. The sample records about 53,000 clones, about 81% being singletons. Sequenced here: PBMCs, sampled from a glioma patient whose treatment included an IDH1 peptide vaccine. These receptors were taken from a woman in her 40s with glioma. Some clones in this sample may be carry-over from other donors' samples.

The chain carries TRBV4-2 and TRBJ2-2; D is unresolved. Germline V gene lookup returns CDR1 LGHNA and CDR2 YNFKEQ. The CDR3 runs 13 residues. Trimming took off 6 bases at V and 5 bases at J, with 10 bases between the two ends. CDR3 in DNA: TGTGCCAGCAGGCCACCAGAGACCGGGGAGCTGTTTTTT. The encoded protein is CASRPPETGELFF.

The genes are TRBV2 and TRBJ1-2; a weak D match, TRBD1 (6 bases). The CDR3 contains 15 residues. The ends were cut back, 0 bases at V and 5 bases at J, with 13 bases in the middle. Germline-derived CDR1 and CDR2 are SNHLY and FYNNEI. As DNA, the CDR3 is TGTGCCAGCAGTGAAGCGGTGGGGGCGAAATATGGCTACACCTTC. It codes for CASSEAVGAKYGYTF. Full variable domain (missing parts from reference TRBV2 and TRBJ1-2): EPEVTQTPSHQVTQMGQEVILRCVPISNHLYFYWYRQILGQKVEFLVSFYNNEISEKSEIFDDQFSVERPDGSNFTLKIRSTKLEDSAMYFCASSEAVGAKYGYTFGSGTRLTVV.

This chain links TRBV5-1 with TRBJ2-1; D is perhaps TRBD1 (6 bases). The CDR3 totals 14 residues. Germline values: CDR1 SGHRS, CDR2 YFSETQ. The V and J ends lost 4 bases and 4 bases respectively, with 12 bases between them. CDR3 nucleotides: TGCGCCAGCAGCATAGGACAGCCGTACAATGAGCAGTTCTTC. Protein product: CASSIGQPYNEQFF.

The V and J genes are TRBV7-2 and TRBJ1-5; possible D gene TRBD1, 5 bases. Trimming took off 7 bases at V and 7 bases at J, with 17 bases between the two ends. Germline V gene data show CDR1 as SGHTA and CDR2 as FQGNSA. CDR3 length: 14 residues. The CDR3 DNA follows: TGTGCCAGCACCCCCGGCAGGGCTGAGCAGCCCCAGCATTTT. Translating it yields CASTPGRAEQPQHF.

This clone was recorded only once. This chain connects TRBV7-8 to TRBJ2-7; D uncertain. The V end lost 3 bases, the J end lost 2 bases, and 8 bases lay between the germline ends. Germline-derived CDR1 and CDR2 are SGHVS and FQNEAQ. The CDR3 totals 13 residues. The CDR3 DNA reads TGTGCCAGCAGCTTGGCTCCGACCTACGAGCAGTACTTC. Translating gives CASSLAPTYEQYF.

This chain connects TRBV2 to TRBJ1-2, with D hard to call. V lost 11 bases, J lost 8 bases, and 6 bases lay in between. This CDR3 region has 8 residues. Germline loops: CDR1 SNHLY, CDR2 FYNNEI. CDR3 protein: CAPWGYTF. The CDR3 DNA reads as TGTGCCCCGTGGGGCTACACCTTC.

This chain uses TRBV11-2 with TRBJ2-1; no reliable D call. The CDR3 has 15 amino acids. V shed 5 bases and J shed 0 bases, with 11 bases lying between them. The germline CDR1 and CDR2 sequences are SGHAT and FQNNGV. CDR3 residues: CASSRDLSSYNEQFF. The CDR3 DNA follows: TGTGCCAGCAGCCGAGACCTAAGCTCCTACAATGAGCAGTTCTTC.

The table lists this clone with a few counts. The rearrangement joins TRBV5-1 to TRBJ2-7; D may be TRBD1 (6 bases). Germline V gene data show CDR1 as SGHRS and CDR2 as YFSETQ. Deletions cut 5 bases from V and 0 bases from J, with 12 bases between. The CDR3 length is 14 residues. Here the CDR3 reads CASRHAGASYEQYF. The CDR3 DNA follows: TGCGCCAGCAGACATGCAGGGGCCTCCTACGAGCAGTACTTC.

This sequence joins TRBV10-3 and TRBJ2-6, with D perhaps given as TRBD1 or TRBD2 (5 bases each). The CDR3 has 16 residues. V gave up 6 bases and J gave up 2 bases, with 14 bases separating them. Germline V gene sequence: CDR1 ENHRY, CDR2 SYGVKD. The CDR3 sequence: CAIRPIRGAGANVLTF. For the CDR3, the DNA is TGTGCCATCAGACCGATCCGGGGCGCTGGGGCCAACGTCCTGACTTTC.

The rearrangement uses TRBV5-5 and TRBJ2-7, with D unclear. The V and J ends lost 3 bases and 1 base respectively, with 8 bases between them. This CDR3 is built from 13 residues. Germline V gives CDR1 SGHKS, CDR2 YYEKEE (reference sequence). The CDR3 reads CASSSALSYEQYF. Here the CDR3 DNA reads TGTGCCAGCAGCTCGGCCCTGTCCTACGAGCAGTACTTC.

CDR3 sequence: CASSLDRTNEQFF. For the CDR3, the DNA is TGTGCCAGCAGCTTAGACAGAACCAATGAGCAGTTCTTC. The chain couples TRBV11-2 to TRBJ2-1; no clear D. From germline, CDR1 is SGHAT and CDR2 FQNNGV. This CDR3 comprises 13 residues. Trimming cost V 0 bases and J 6 bases, with 6 bases left between them.

J is TRBJ2-3 and V is TRBV5-6, with a possible D match to TRBD2 (6 bases). Trimming cost V 7 bases and J 2 bases, with 11 bases left between them. Germline loops: CDR1 SGHDT, CDR2 YYEEEE. This CDR3 comprises 13 residues. The CDR3 sequence: CASYGGDTDTQYF. As DNA, the CDR3 is TGTGCCAGCTACGGCGGGGACACAGATACGCAGTATTTT.